Listed below are T cell receptor beta chains from one sample, sequenced in a study of radiation and T cells in renal cell carcinoma. Produced via immunoSEQ multiplex PCR; TCRdb's table is partial and in-frame only. The sample has some 78,000 clones, roughly nine tenths seen once. The sequencing here drew on blood, taken from a patient whose treatment included radiotherapy and nephrectomy. These receptors were collected from a woman between 65 and 79 years old with renal cell carcinoma. Both conserved end residues are part of each CDR3. D genes are given only for firm matches. The size of a clone is reported for some rows only, either as once, few or many, or as a class for expanded clones.

v_call: TRBV10-1; d_call: -; clone_size: -; j_call: TRBJ1-4; cdr3_nt: TGCGCCAGCAGTGATCTCCGGGAGCCCAAACTGTTTTTT; cdr3_aa: CASSDLREPKLFF
v_call: TRBV19; d_call: -; clone_size: -; j_call: TRBJ2-2; cdr3_nt: TGTGCCAGTAGTATGCGTCTTGGAAACACCGGGGAGCTGTTTTTT; cdr3_aa: CASSMRLGNTGELFF
v_call: TRBV6-5; d_call: -; clone_size: -; j_call: TRBJ2-2; cdr3_nt: TGTGCCAGCAGTTACGTGTTAGGCACCGGGGAGCTGTTTTTT; cdr3_aa: CASSYVLGTGELFF
v_call: TRBV6-4; d_call: -; clone_size: -; j_call: TRBJ1-5; cdr3_nt: TGTGCCAGCAGTGTGGGTAGCAATCAGCCCCAGCATTTT; cdr3_aa: CASSVGSNQPQHF
v_call: TRBV15; d_call: -; clone_size: -; j_call: TRBJ1-6; cdr3_nt: TGTGCCACCAGACCTCAGGGAGGTCAAAACTCACCCCTCCACTTT; cdr3_aa: CATRPQGGQNSPLHF
v_call: TRBV6-1; d_call: TRBD1; clone_size: -; j_call: TRBJ1-2; cdr3_nt: TGTGCCAGCAGTGAAAGGATGGCAGGGGGCGGTGGCTACACCTTC; cdr3_aa: CASSERMAGGGGYTF
v_call: TRBV6-1; d_call: -; clone_size: -; j_call: TRBJ1-1; cdr3_nt: TGTGCCAGCAGGAAGGAGGTAAACACTGAAGCTTTCTTT; cdr3_aa: CASRKEVNTEAFF
v_call: TRBV28; d_call: TRBD1; clone_size: -; j_call: TRBJ1-1; cdr3_nt: TGTGCCAGCAGTGGACAGGAGAGGGAAGCTTTCTTT; cdr3_aa: CASSGQEREAFF
v_call: TRBV7-3; d_call: -; clone_size: -; j_call: TRBJ1-2; cdr3_nt: TGTGCCAGCAGCTTAGACGGCCTGGGAGGCTACACCTTC; cdr3_aa: CASSLDGLGGYTF
v_call: TRBV6-6; d_call: -; clone_size: -; j_call: TRBJ1-5; cdr3_nt: TGTGCCAGCAGTTACTCGGGGGCCAATCAGCCCCAGCATTTT; cdr3_aa: CASSYSGANQPQHF
v_call: TRBV28; d_call: -; clone_size: -; j_call: TRBJ1-6; cdr3_nt: TGTGCCAGCAGTTTATTGACAGATAATTCACCCCTCCACTTT; cdr3_aa: CASSLLTDNSPLHF
v_call: TRBV6-6; d_call: -; clone_size: -; j_call: TRBJ1-1; cdr3_nt: TGTGCCAGCAGTTACGGGGGGACCACTGAAGCTTTCTTT; cdr3_aa: CASSYGGTTEAFF
v_call: TRBV7-9; d_call: TRBD1; clone_size: -; j_call: TRBJ2-2; cdr3_nt: TGTGCCAGCAGCTTAACCCTGGGACAGGGGGCCGGGGAGCTGTTTTTT; cdr3_aa: CASSLTLGQGAGELFF
v_call: TRBV6-5; d_call: -; clone_size: -; j_call: TRBJ2-3; cdr3_nt: TGTGCCAGCAGCTACGTTCGAGCAGCAGATACGCAGTATTTT; cdr3_aa: CASSYVRAADTQYF
v_call: TRBV13; d_call: -; clone_size: few; j_call: TRBJ2-2; cdr3_nt: TGTGCCAGCAGCTTAGGTCACGCCGGGGAGCTGTTTTTT; cdr3_aa: CASSLGHAGELFF
v_call: TRBV30; d_call: TRBD1; clone_size: -; j_call: TRBJ1-2; cdr3_nt: TGTGCCTGGAGCCGGGACAGGGCGAGAAACTATGGCTACACCTTC; cdr3_aa: CAWSRDRARNYGYTF
v_call: TRBV14; d_call: -; clone_size: once; j_call: TRBJ2-1; cdr3_nt: TGTGCCAGCAGCCAAGACCAACACTGGGGGAAGACTGAGCAGTTCTTC; cdr3_aa: CASSQDQHWGKTEQFF
v_call: TRBV5-6; d_call: -; clone_size: -; j_call: TRBJ2-1; cdr3_nt: TGTGCCAGCAGCTATCGGGACTCGAGCTCTTACAATGAGCAGTTCTTC; cdr3_aa: CASSYRDSSSYNEQFF
v_call: TRBV6-6; d_call: TRBD1; clone_size: once; j_call: TRBJ1-6; cdr3_nt: TGTGCCAGCAGTACCGGACAGGGGGAGAATTCACCCCTCCACTTT; cdr3_aa: CASSTGQGENSPLHF
v_call: TRBV9; d_call: TRBD1; clone_size: -; j_call: TRBJ1-1; cdr3_nt: TGTGCCAGCAGCGGACGGACAGGGATGAACACTGAAGCTTTCTTT; cdr3_aa: CASSGRTGMNTEAFF
v_call: TRBV11-2; d_call: -; clone_size: -; j_call: TRBJ1-5; cdr3_nt: TGTGCCAGCAGCTTATGGGGAGGCAATCAGCCCCAGCATTTT; cdr3_aa: CASSLWGGNQPQHF
v_call: TRBV19; d_call: -; clone_size: -; j_call: TRBJ1-2; cdr3_nt: TGTGCCAGTAGCGAACCCGGGACATGGGACTATGGCTACACCTTC; cdr3_aa: CASSEPGTWDYGYTF
v_call: TRBV19; d_call: -; clone_size: -; j_call: TRBJ2-1; cdr3_nt: TGTGCCAGTAGTAGGAACAGGGACAATGAGCAGTTCTTC; cdr3_aa: CASSRNRDNEQFF
v_call: TRBV18; d_call: -; clone_size: -; j_call: TRBJ1-6; cdr3_nt: TGTGCCAGCTCCCCGGACGCTGGTTCACCCCTCCACTTT; cdr3_aa: CASSPDAGSPLHF
v_call: TRBV5-1; d_call: -; clone_size: -; j_call: TRBJ2-3; cdr3_nt: TGCGCCAGCAGCTTTGATAGCGGATACACAGATACGCAGTATTTT; cdr3_aa: CASSFDSGYTDTQYF
v_call: TRBV7-2; d_call: -; clone_size: -; j_call: TRBJ2-1; cdr3_nt: TGTGCCAGCAGCATTCTTGGGGATGAGCAGTTCTTC; cdr3_aa: CASSILGDEQFF
v_call: TRBV6-5; d_call: -; clone_size: -; j_call: TRBJ1-2; cdr3_nt: TGTGCCAGCCGTGCCTCTTATGGCTACACCTTC; cdr3_aa: CASRASYGYTF
v_call: TRBV9; d_call: TRBD2; clone_size: -; j_call: TRBJ2-3; cdr3_nt: TGTGCCAGCAGCGTATCAATCGGGGGGGCCGGGAATACGCAGTATTTT; cdr3_aa: CASSVSIGGAGNTQYF
v_call: TRBV7-2; d_call: -; clone_size: -; j_call: TRBJ2-1; cdr3_nt: TGTGCCAGCAGCTACGACAGATACAATGAGCAGTTCTTC; cdr3_aa: CASSYDRYNEQFF
v_call: TRBV7-2; d_call: TRBD1; clone_size: -; j_call: TRBJ1-3; cdr3_nt: TGTGCCAGCAGCCGTAACAGGGGTACGGGAAACACCATATATTTT; cdr3_aa: CASSRNRGTGNTIYF
v_call: TRBV27; d_call: -; clone_size: -; j_call: TRBJ1-5; cdr3_nt: TGTGCCAGCAGTCCCCGGGACAGCAATCAGCCCCAGCATTTT; cdr3_aa: CASSPRDSNQPQHF
v_call: TRBV19; d_call: -; clone_size: once; j_call: TRBJ2-2; cdr3_nt: TGTGCCAGTAGATCTAGGACCGGGGAGCTGTTTTTT; cdr3_aa: CASRSRTGELFF
v_call: TRBV5-1; d_call: TRBD1; clone_size: -; j_call: TRBJ1-4; cdr3_nt: TGCGCCAGCAGCCGACAGGGGCCGACGGCAACTAATGAAAAACTGTTTTTT; cdr3_aa: CASSRQGPTATNEKLFF
v_call: TRBV4-2; d_call: -; clone_size: -; j_call: TRBJ2-2; cdr3_nt: TGTGCCAGCAGCCAAGAACAGCACCGGTTGGAGCTGTTTTTT; cdr3_aa: CASSQEQHRLELFF
v_call: TRBV5-8; d_call: TRBD1; clone_size: once; j_call: TRBJ2-7; cdr3_nt: TGTGCCAGCAGCTCACAGGGGGCTCAAGCCTACGAGCAGTACTTC; cdr3_aa: CASSSQGAQAYEQYF
v_call: TRBV29-1; d_call: TRBD1; clone_size: -; j_call: TRBJ2-7; cdr3_nt: TGCAGCGTTGGACAGGGGGGTTCCTACGAGCAGTACTTC; cdr3_aa: CSVGQGGSYEQYF
v_call: TRBV9; d_call: TRBD1; clone_size: few; j_call: TRBJ1-1; cdr3_nt: TGTGCCAGCAGCGCACAGGGGCGAGGGACTGAAGCTTTCTTT; cdr3_aa: CASSAQGRGTEAFF
v_call: TRBV5-4; d_call: -; clone_size: -; j_call: TRBJ1-2; cdr3_nt: TGTGCCAGCAGCTTGGGCGCGGAGGACTATGGCTACACCTTC; cdr3_aa: CASSLGAEDYGYTF
v_call: TRBV14; d_call: -; clone_size: -; j_call: TRBJ1-2; cdr3_nt: TGTGCCAGCAGCCAAGATCTCAACTGGGGCTACACCTTC; cdr3_aa: CASSQDLNWGYTF
v_call: TRBV7-3; d_call: -; clone_size: -; j_call: TRBJ1-4; cdr3_nt: TGTGCCAGCAGTCCCGGACAGACTAATGGTGAAAAACTGTTTTTT; cdr3_aa: CASSPGQTNGEKLFF
v_call: TRBV9; d_call: -; clone_size: -; j_call: TRBJ2-5; cdr3_nt: TGTGCCAGCAGCGGAAGAGGAGGGGTCGTCGAGACCCAGTACTTC; cdr3_aa: CASSGRGGVVETQYF
v_call: TRBV7-6; d_call: TRBD2; clone_size: -; j_call: TRBJ2-2; cdr3_nt: TGTGCCAGCGGACTAGCGGGGTGGGGGAACACCGGGGAGCTGTTTTTT; cdr3_aa: CASGLAGWGNTGELFF
v_call: TRBV7-9; d_call: -; clone_size: -; j_call: TRBJ2-1; cdr3_nt: TGTGCCAGCAGCTTAGTGTCGAGGGGGGACTACAATGAGCAGTTCTTC; cdr3_aa: CASSLVSRGDYNEQFF
v_call: TRBV19; d_call: -; clone_size: -; j_call: TRBJ2-3; cdr3_nt: TGTGCCAGTAGTAGTTTCACAGATACGCAGTATTTT; cdr3_aa: CASSSFTDTQYF
v_call: TRBV18; d_call: -; clone_size: -; j_call: TRBJ2-7; cdr3_nt: TGTGCCAGCTCTCAGGACTACTACGAGCAGTACTTC; cdr3_aa: CASSQDYYEQYF
v_call: TRBV13; d_call: -; clone_size: few; j_call: TRBJ1-2; cdr3_nt: TGTGCCAGCAGCTTAGATAACTATGGCTACACCTTC; cdr3_aa: CASSLDNYGYTF
v_call: TRBV29-1; d_call: TRBD1; clone_size: -; j_call: TRBJ2-7; cdr3_nt: TGCAGCGGGACAGGGTCGGGTGAGCAGTACTTC; cdr3_aa: CSGTGSGEQYF
v_call: TRBV19; d_call: -; clone_size: -; j_call: TRBJ1-3; cdr3_nt: TGTGCCAGTAGTATGTTGGCGGCATCTGGAAACACCATATATTTT; cdr3_aa: CASSMLAASGNTIYF